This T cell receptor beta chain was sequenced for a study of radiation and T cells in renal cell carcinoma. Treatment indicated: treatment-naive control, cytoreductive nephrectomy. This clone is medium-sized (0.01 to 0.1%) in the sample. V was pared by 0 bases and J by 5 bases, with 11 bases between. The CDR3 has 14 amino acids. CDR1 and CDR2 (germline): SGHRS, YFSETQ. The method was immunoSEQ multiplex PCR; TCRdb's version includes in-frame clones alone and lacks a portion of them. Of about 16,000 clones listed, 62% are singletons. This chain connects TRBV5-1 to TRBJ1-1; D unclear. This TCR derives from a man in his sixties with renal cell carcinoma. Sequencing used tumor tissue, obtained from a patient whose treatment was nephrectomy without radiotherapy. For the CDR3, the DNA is TGCGCCAGCAGCTTGGAAGTGGGTAGAACTGAAGCTTTCTTT. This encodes CASSLEVGRTEAFF. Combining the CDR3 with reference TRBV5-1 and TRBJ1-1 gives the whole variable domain KAGVTQTPRYLIKTRGQQVTLSCSPISGHRSVSWYQQTPGQGLQFLFEYFSETQRNKGNFPGRFSGRQFSNSRSEMNVSTLELGDSALYLCASSLEVGRTEAFFGQGTRLTVV.